This record looks at one TCR beta chain sequence and its context. Other DNA sequences in this sample translate to the same CDR3. The data are from a study of blood T cell repertoires in COVID-19. For the study at large: In each case, the material was cDNA or gDNA derived from T cells, B-cell-depleted T cells, or PBMCs.

The CDR3 length is 13 residues. Trimming cost V 3 bases and J 4 bases, with 7 bases left between them. CDR1 SGHVS and CDR2 FQNEAQ come from the germline V gene. Original processing notes: Amplification from reference gene primers served as the basis for estimated nucleated cell counts. Sequencing used immunoSEQ multiplex PCR; TCRdb keeps in-frame clones, though not all of them. V and J calls and clone size follow that table, whereas D and trimming were derived from the DNA. The table records about 360,000 clones, about four fifths of them present only once. The rearrangement joins TRBV7-8 to TRBJ1-5; a weak D match, TRBD1 (6 bases). The sequence was collected from a human donor with acute or convalescent COVID-19. The donor label of this sample is uncertain. The sample taken for sequencing was peripheral blood. The CDR3 DNA sequence: TGTGCCAGCAGCTTCCAGGGGAATCAGCCCCAGCATTTT. Encoded protein: CASSFQGNQPQHF.